Listed below are T cell receptor beta chains from one sample, sequenced in a study of tumor-infiltrating lymphocytes in localized non-small cell lung cancer. Method: immunoSEQ multiplex PCR; TCRdb's copy keeps in-frame clones and lacks some. The sample carries about 9,300 clones, 70% to 85% recorded once. Sequenced input: uninvolved lung tissue not adjacent to the tumor. All receptors come from a human donor with non-small cell lung cancer. The CDR3 runs from the conserved cysteine through the conserved F or W. D genes are given only for firm matches. Clone size appears in some rows only: once, few, many, or a class for an expanded clone.

v_call	j_call	clone_size	d_call	cdr3_aa	cdr3_nt
TRBV7-2	TRBJ2-3	NA	NA	CASSLDYSTDTQYF	TGTGCCAGCAGCTTAGACTATAGCACAGATACGCAGTATTTT
TRBV4-2	TRBJ2-7	NA	NA	CASSQDLRGWYEQYF	TGTGCCAGCAGCCAAGATCTAAGGGGTTGGTACGAGCAGTACTTC
TRBV11-3	TRBJ2-1	NA	TRBD2	CASSLSGSRQFF	TGTGCCAGCAGCCTTAGCGGGTCGAGGCAGTTCTTC
TRBV5-1	TRBJ2-1	NA	TRBD1	CASSLAPSGTVYNEQFF	TGCGCCAGCAGCTTGGCCCCGTCCGGGACAGTCTACAATGAGCAGTTCTTC
TRBV7-9	TRBJ2-5	NA	NA	CASSLAGGSAETQYF	TGTGCCAGCAGCTTAGCGGGTGGATCTGCCGAGACCCAGTACTTC
TRBV7-9	TRBJ2-3	NA	NA	CASLLESTDTQYF	TGTGCCAGCTTGTTAGAATCCACAGATACGCAGTATTTT
TRBV6-5	TRBJ2-5	NA	NA	CASSQDRDATQYF	TGTGCCAGCAGTCAGGACAGAGATGCGACCCAGTACTTC
TRBV18	TRBJ1-4	few	NA	CASQLRTNEKLFF	TGTGCCAGCCAGTTAAGAACTAATGAAAAACTGTTTTTT
TRBV2	TRBJ1-5	NA	TRBD1	CASTTTGGLSGNQPQHF	TGTGCCAGCACCACGACAGGGGGACTAAGTGGGAATCAGCCCCAGCATTTT
TRBV30	TRBJ2-4	once	TRBD2	CAWSNLAGLAKNIQYF	TGTGCCTGGAGTAACCTAGCGGGGCTAGCCAAAAACATTCAGTACTTC
TRBV5-4	TRBJ2-7	once	NA	CASSLGTYEQYF	TGTGCCAGCAGCTTGGGGACCTACGAGCAGTACTTC
TRBV30	TRBJ1-4	NA	NA	CAWSVSGIGKLFF	TGTGCCTGGAGTGTAAGTGGAATTGGAAAACTGTTTTTT
TRBV7-8	TRBJ1-1	medium-sized	NA	CASSLALQGGAFF	TGTGCCAGCAGCTTAGCGCTTCAGGGAGGCGCTTTCTTT
TRBV15	TRBJ2-2	NA	TRBD2	CATSRDLGTSAGELFF	TGTGCCACCAGCAGAGATCTCGGGACTAGCGCCGGGGAGCTGTTTTTT
TRBV27	TRBJ1-4	NA	TRBD1	CASRPEGAGEKLFF	TGTGCCAGCAGGCCCGAGGGGGCTGGTGAAAAACTGTTTTTT
TRBV6-5	TRBJ2-2	NA	NA	CASSYSLSRDGELFF	TGTGCCAGCAGTTACTCCTTATCGCGGGACGGGGAGCTGTTTTTT
TRBV10-1	TRBJ2-1	NA	TRBD2	CASHSGLAGNEQFF	TGCGCCAGCCACTCGGGACTAGCGGGAAACGAGCAGTTCTTC
TRBV11-2	TRBJ1-3	NA	NA	CASSLDRPRTVGSGNTIYF	TGTGCCAGCAGCTTAGATCGACCTCGGACGGTTGGGTCTGGAAACACCATATATTTT
TRBV14	TRBJ2-5	NA	TRBD2	CASSQPGLAQETQYF	TGTGCCAGCAGCCAACCTGGACTAGCGCAAGAGACCCAGTACTTC
TRBV7-6	TRBJ2-7	NA	NA	CASSILDSYEQYF	TGTGCCAGCAGCATCCTCGACAGCTACGAGCAGTACTTC
TRBV5-1	TRBJ1-2	NA	NA	CASSLESGYGYTF	TGCGCCAGCAGCTTGGAAAGCGGCTATGGCTACACCTTC
TRBV28	TRBJ1-1	NA	NA	CASSSLGQANTEAFF	TGTGCCAGCAGTTCTTTGGGGCAGGCGAACACTGAAGCTTTCTTT
TRBV4-1	TRBJ1-1	NA	NA	CASSQDRTYTEAFF	TGCGCCAGCAGCCAAGATAGGACTTACACTGAAGCTTTCTTT
TRBV10-3	TRBJ1-1	medium-sized	NA	CAISEGDGGMNTEAFF	TGTGCCATCAGTGAGGGGGATGGGGGGATGAACACTGAAGCTTTCTTT
TRBV5-1	TRBJ1-1	NA	NA	CASSVRGSNTEAFF	TGCGCCAGCAGCGTCAGGGGTTCGAACACTGAAGCTTTCTTT
TRBV28	TRBJ2-1	NA	TRBD2	CASSSLTSGRAEEQFF	TGTGCCAGCAGTTCTCTGACTAGCGGGAGGGCCGAGGAGCAGTTCTTC
TRBV5-1	TRBJ2-3	NA	NA	CASSQEGVSDTQYF	TGCGCCAGCAGCCAGGAAGGGGTGTCAGATACGCAGTATTTT
TRBV19	TRBJ2-5	NA	NA	CASSLASLPETQYF	TGTGCCAGTAGTCTGGCTAGCCTCCCAGAGACCCAGTACTTC
TRBV28	TRBJ2-5	once	NA	CASSLRSQAGRVETQYF	TGTGCCAGCAGTTTAAGGTCCCAGGCAGGGCGGGTGGAGACCCAGTACTTC
TRBV28	TRBJ2-1	once	TRBD2	CASSLLGSGREGDNEQFF	TGTGCCAGCAGTTTATTAGGTAGCGGGAGAGAAGGTGACAATGAGCAGTTCTTC
TRBV7-8	TRBJ2-7	NA	TRBD2	CASSGRSSYEQYF	TGTGCCAGTAGCGGGAGGAGCTCCTACGAGCAGTACTTC
TRBV30	TRBJ2-6	NA	NA	CAWRSQGISGANVLTF	TGTGCCTGGAGATCGCAGGGCATTTCTGGGGCCAACGTCCTGACTTTC
TRBV7-8	TRBJ2-3	once	NA	CASSLYQSTDTQYF	TGTGCCAGCAGCCTTTATCAGAGCACAGATACGCAGTATTTT
TRBV10-3	TRBJ2-2	NA	NA	CAISESQGYTGELFF	TGTGCCATCAGTGAGTCGCAGGGGTACACCGGGGAGCTGTTTTTT
TRBV9	TRBJ2-2	few	NA	CASSVVETGELFF	TGTGCCAGCAGCGTAGTAGAAACCGGGGAGCTGTTTTTT
TRBV27	TRBJ1-2	NA	TRBD1	CASSFTGVSWYGYTF	TGTGCCAGCAGTTTTACAGGGGTCTCCTGGTATGGCTACACCTTC
TRBV30	TRBJ2-7	NA	NA	CAWSRTSSYEQYF	TGTGCCTGGAGTCGAACTAGCTCCTACGAGCAGTACTTC
TRBV6-6	TRBJ2-7	NA	NA	CASSYSDGIYEQYF	TGTGCCAGCAGTTACTCGGACGGAATCTACGAGCAGTACTTC
TRBV30	TRBJ2-5	NA	NA	CAWSAGFRETQYF	TGTGCCTGGAGTGCAGGGTTCCGAGAGACCCAGTACTTC
TRBV19	TRBJ2-6	NA	NA	CASGALGANVLTF	TGTGCCAGTGGCGCGCTTGGGGCCAACGTCCTGACTTTC
TRBV4-2	TRBJ2-7	NA	NA	CASSQLYCVLVWTLSSYEQYF	TGTGCCAGCAGCCAGCTTTACTGTGTTCTTGTCTGGACGCTGAGCTCCTACGAGCAGTACTTC